The 19 T cell receptor beta chains given below trace back to one sample, sequenced in a study of response to subunit inactivated influenza vaccine. TCRdb recomputed calls from the RT-PCR reads with MiXCR, one row per CDR3 protein. The sample includes a few hundred thousand distinct CDR3 sequences, approximately 7.2% of them seen just once. The sample consisted of PBMCs from blood, taken roughly 24 months after vaccination. The receptors come from a man aged 45 to 75 who received an inactivated influenza vaccine.

This clonotype appeared many times. V and J are TRBV7-2 and TRBJ2-5; a weak D match, TRBD1 (6 bases). The CDR3 contains 13 residues. Germline V lookup: CDR1 SGHTA, CDR2 FQGNSA. V dropped 7 bases and J dropped 13 bases, with 22 bases sitting between them. Written as DNA, the CDR3 is TGTGCCAGCATGGCCCTGGCAGGGGTTTTAGGGTACTTC. It translates to CASMALAGVLGYF. Filled out from reference TRBV7-2 and TRBJ2-5, the complete variable domain reads GAGVSQSPSNKVTEKGKDVELRCDPISGHTALYWYRQSLGQGLEFLIYFQGNSAPDKSGLPSDRFSAERTGGSVSTLTIQRTQQEDSAVYLCASMALAGVLGYFGPGTRLLVL.

This clonotype was seen at least ten times. The chain uses TRBV3-1 and TRBJ1-6; 9 nucleotides align to TRBD1. The CDR3 contains 17 residues. Germline trimming cut 6 bases from V and 0 bases from J; bases unmatched to any gene: 6. Germline CDR1 and CDR2: LGHDT and YNNKEL (reference sequence). The CDR3 DNA reads TGTGCCAGCAGACAGGGGGCTTCCTTCTCCTATAATTCACCCCTCCACTTT. Translated: CASRQGASFSYNSPLHF.

In this sample, this clonotype turned up a few times. The chain couples TRBV24-1 to TRBJ2-3; 7 nucleotides match TRBD1. The V segment lost 6 bases and the J segment 1 base; nucleotides outside the gene matches: 12. The length of the CDR3 is 17 residues. Germline V gene sequence: CDR1 KGHDR, CDR2 SFDVKD. The CDR3 DNA sequence: TGTGCCACCAGTAGGGGGCCAATGGCGCCTGGCACAGATACGCAGTATTTT. It is translated as CATSRGPMAPGTDTQYF.

The chain employs TRBV28 and TRBJ1-5; possible D gene TRBD1, 5 bases. Germline CDR1 reads MDHEN; CDR2 reads SYDVKM. V was cut by 7 bases and J by 2 bases, with 12 bases left in between. The CDR3 contains 14 residues. The CDR3 sequence is CASTGPVGNQPQHF. In DNA, the CDR3 is TGTGCCAGCACAGGGCCGGTCGGCAATCAGCCCCAGCATTTT.

The chain has TRBV4-3 and TRBJ2-1; TRBD2 matches at 7 bases. Germline CDR1 and CDR2: LGHNA and YSLEER. The CDR3 totals 17 residues. With V trimmed by 0 bases and J by 1 base, 6 bases remained unmatched. The DNA of the CDR3 is TGCGCCAGCAGCCAAGAGTTGGGCGGGGGATCCTACAATGAGCAGTTCTTC. Protein: CASSQELGGGSYNEQFF.

V and J are TRBV30 and TRBJ2-1; the D is unclear. CDR3 length: 12 amino acids. V was clipped by 0 bases and J by 6 bases, with 6 bases between them. CDR1 is GTSNPN and CDR2 is SVGIG in the germline V gene (reference sequence). CDR3 residues: CAWSVRGNEQFF. CDR3 DNA sequence: TGTGCCTGGAGTGTAAGAGGCAATGAGCAGTTCTTC.

The chain links TRBV7-6 to TRBJ1-1; TRBD1 is a possible D gene (6 bases). The V gene lost 7 bases and the J gene lost 0 bases, with 21 bases spanning the gap. The length of the CDR3 is 17 residues. Germline values: CDR1 SGHVS, CDR2 FNYEAQ. Written as DNA, the CDR3 is TGTGCCAGCACCCCAGAGGGGGGCAGTTTTATGAACACTGAAGCTTTCTTT. Amino acids: CASTPEGGSFMNTEAFF.

This rearrangement joins TRBV19 to TRBJ1-2, with TRBD1 matching 9 bases. Germline V gene sequence: CDR1 LNHDA, CDR2 SQIVND (reference sequence). V lost 7 bases to trimming and J lost 4 bases; unmatched junction nucleotides: 7. CDR3 length equals 14 residues. CDR3 sequence (DNA): TGTGCCAGTACCCCGGACAGGGGTCTCTATGGCTACACCTTC. Its translation is CASTPDRGLYGYTF.

CDR3 sequence: CASSLSRALSTDTQYF. CDR3 in DNA: TGTGCCAGCAGCTTATCCAGGGCCCTGAGCACAGATACGCAGTATTTT. The V and J genes are TRBV7-9 and TRBJ2-3; weak D call: TRBD1 (5 bases). The length of the CDR3 is 16 residues. The V end was cut by 2 bases, the J end by 0 bases, with 12 bases between. CDR1 and CDR2 (germline): SEHNR, FQNEAQ (reference sequence).

The table lists this clonotype with a few counts. This chain connects TRBV6-1 to TRBJ2-2; D could derive from TRBD1 or TRBD2 (5 bases each). Germline values: CDR1 MNHNS, CDR2 SASEGT. CDR3 length: 18 amino acids. V lost 7 bases to trimming and J lost 1 base, with 22 bases between them. The CDR3: CASTPLTGQRGNTGELFF. The DNA for the CDR3 is TGTGCCAGCACCCCTTTGACGGGTCAGAGGGGGAACACCGGGGAGCTGTTTTTT.

This clonotype has at least ten counts. This rearrangement joins TRBV12-3 or TRBV12-4 to TRBJ1-2, with D maybe TRBD1 (5 bases). Trimming removed 4 bases at V and 2 bases at J, with 11 bases between. This CDR3 is built from 14 residues. CDR3 coding DNA: TGTGCCAGCAGTTCCCGAAGGGGAAACTATGGCTACACCTTC. Translation gives CASSSRRGNYGYTF.

This clonotype appeared many times. The V and J genes are TRBV29-1 and TRBJ1-1; D is unresolved. The CDR3 is 13 residues long. Between the trimmed V and J ends, which lost 4 bases and 3 bases, there was a span of 12 bases. The germline V gene encodes CDR1 SQVTM and CDR2 ANQGSEA. The CDR3 protein is CSVADGSYTEAFF. In DNA form, the CDR3 reads TGCAGCGTTGCGGACGGATCTTACACTGAAGCTTTCTTT.

This clonotype was recorded many times. The rearrangement joins TRBV20-1 to TRBJ2-1; D unclear. CDR1 DFQATT and CDR2 SNEGSKA come from the germline V gene (reference sequence). V was clipped by 6 bases and J by 0 bases, with 12 bases between them. This CDR3 has 14 residues. The CDR3 loop is CSATRTSSYNEQFF. CDR3 bases: TGCAGTGCAACCCGGACGAGCTCCTACAATGAGCAGTTCTTC.

This clonotype was recorded at least ten times. The chain has TRBV6-1 and TRBJ2-7; TRBD1 matches at 8 bases. Trimming took 6 bases from V and 0 from J; bases not matched to a gene: 4. This CDR3 contains 14 residues. In germline, CDR1 is MNHNS, CDR2 SASEGT. Here the CDR3 reads CASSTGTGSYEQYF. The CDR3 nucleotides are TGTGCCAGCAGCACCGGGACAGGCTCCTACGAGCAGTACTTC.

Details on this clonotype: Being one base from a much bigger clone, this may be a read error. The chain uses TRBV6-4 and TRBJ2-5; 7 bases fit TRBD1. The CDR3 is 14 residues long. From germline, CDR1 is MRHNA and CDR2 SNTAGT. The CDR3 nucleotides read TGTTCCAGCAGCCGATTGGGACAGATAGAGACCCAGTACTTC. Its protein is CSSSRLGQIETQYF.

This clonotype rates as medium-sized (0.01 to 0.1%). V usage is TRBV29-1 and J usage is TRBJ2-3, with unresolved D. Trimming removed 3 bases from V and 1 base from J, with 11 bases in between. The CDR3 spans 14 residues. CDR1 and CDR2 from the germline V gene are SQVTM and ANQGSEA. The CDR3 DNA follows: TGCAGCGTTGATAGGCCCCAGGGCACAGATACGCAGTATTTT. Residues: CSVDRPQGTDTQYF.

This clonotype was picked up a small number of times. This chain uses TRBV4-3 with TRBJ2-3, with 9 bases aligning to TRBD2. Germline V CDR1 and CDR2: LGHNA, YSLEER. This CDR3 comprises 17 residues. V dropped 4 bases and J dropped 11; count of bases not matched to a gene: 19. This CDR3 is CASSRGVASGKLNQQYF. CDR3 nucleotides: TGCGCCAGCAGCCGCGGGGTGGCTAGCGGGAAATTGAACCAGCAGTATTTT.

This clonotype has a count of ten or more. V usage is TRBV20-1 and J usage is TRBJ1-5; D ambiguous. There are 12 residues in the CDR3. Germline assignment: CDR1 DFQATT and CDR2 SNEGSKA (reference sequence). Trimming took off 2 bases at V and 3 bases at J, with 5 bases between the two ends. DNA of the CDR3: TGCAGTGCTAGACCCCTCAATCAGCCCCAGCATTTT. Translated, it gives CSARPLNQPQHF.

This clonotype has ten or more counts. The chain joins TRBV6-2 or TRBV6-3 to TRBJ1-1; the D gene is possibly TRBD1 (6 bases). The CDR3 has 15 amino acids. Germline loops: CDR1 MNHEY, CDR2 SVGEGT. V dropped 6 bases and J dropped 1 base, with 15 bases sitting between them. The CDR3 reads CASSRHTTGNTEAFF. CDR3 bases: TGTGCCAGCAGCCGCCATACGACAGGGAACACTGAAGCTTTCTTT.